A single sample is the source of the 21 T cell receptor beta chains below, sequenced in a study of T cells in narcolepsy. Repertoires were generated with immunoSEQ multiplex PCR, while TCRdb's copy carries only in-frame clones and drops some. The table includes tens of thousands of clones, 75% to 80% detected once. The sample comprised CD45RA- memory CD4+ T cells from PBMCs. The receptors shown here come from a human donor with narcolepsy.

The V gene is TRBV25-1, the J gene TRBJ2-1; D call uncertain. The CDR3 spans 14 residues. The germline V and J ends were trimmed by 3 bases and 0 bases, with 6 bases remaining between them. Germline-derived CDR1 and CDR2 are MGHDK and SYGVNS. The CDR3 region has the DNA TGTGCCAGCAGTGAGACCTTCTCCTACAATGAGCAGTTCTTC. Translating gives CASSETFSYNEQFF.

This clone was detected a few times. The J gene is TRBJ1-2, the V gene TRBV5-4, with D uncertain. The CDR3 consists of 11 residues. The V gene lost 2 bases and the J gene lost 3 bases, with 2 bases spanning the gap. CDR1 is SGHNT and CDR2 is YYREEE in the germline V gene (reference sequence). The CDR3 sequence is CASSLYYGYTF. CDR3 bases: TGTGCCAGCAGCTTATACTATGGCTACACCTTC.

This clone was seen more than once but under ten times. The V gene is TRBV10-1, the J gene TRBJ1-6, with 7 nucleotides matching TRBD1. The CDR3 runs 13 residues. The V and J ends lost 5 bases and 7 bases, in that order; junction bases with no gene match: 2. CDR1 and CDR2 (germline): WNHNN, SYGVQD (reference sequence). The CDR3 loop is CASSRGQNSPLHF. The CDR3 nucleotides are TGCGCCAGCAGTAGGGGACAGAATTCACCCCTCCACTTT.

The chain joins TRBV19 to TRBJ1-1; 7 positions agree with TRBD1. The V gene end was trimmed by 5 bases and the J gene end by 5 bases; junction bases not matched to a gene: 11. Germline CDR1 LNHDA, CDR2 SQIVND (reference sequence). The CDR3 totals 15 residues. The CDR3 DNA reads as TGTGCCAGTAGTGGATTCCGGGACAGACCTACTGAAGCTTTCTTT. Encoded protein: CASSGFRDRPTEAFF.

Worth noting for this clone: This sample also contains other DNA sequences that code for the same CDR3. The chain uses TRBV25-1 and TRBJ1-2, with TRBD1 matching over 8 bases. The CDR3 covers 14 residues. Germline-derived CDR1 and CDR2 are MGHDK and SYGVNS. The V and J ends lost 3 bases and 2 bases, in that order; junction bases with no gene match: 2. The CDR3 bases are TGTGCCAGCAGTGACAGGGGGCCCAACTATGGCTACACCTTC. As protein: CASSDRGPNYGYTF.

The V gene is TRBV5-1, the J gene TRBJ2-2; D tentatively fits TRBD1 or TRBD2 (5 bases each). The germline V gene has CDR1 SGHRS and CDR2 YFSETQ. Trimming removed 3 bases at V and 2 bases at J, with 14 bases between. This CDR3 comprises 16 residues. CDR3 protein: CASSWTGTYNTGELFF. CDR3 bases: TGCGCCAGCAGCTGGACCGGGACGTATAACACCGGGGAGCTGTTTTTT.

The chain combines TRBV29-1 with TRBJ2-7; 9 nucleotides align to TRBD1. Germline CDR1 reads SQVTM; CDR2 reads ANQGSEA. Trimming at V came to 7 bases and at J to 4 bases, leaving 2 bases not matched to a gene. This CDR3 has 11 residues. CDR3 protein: CSGTGEYEQYF. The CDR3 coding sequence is TGCAGCGGGACAGGGGAATACGAGCAGTACTTC.

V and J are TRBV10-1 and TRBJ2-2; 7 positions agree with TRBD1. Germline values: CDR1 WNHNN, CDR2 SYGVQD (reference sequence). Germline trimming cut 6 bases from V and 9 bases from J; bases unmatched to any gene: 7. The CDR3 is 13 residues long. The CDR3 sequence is CASRPGTERELFF. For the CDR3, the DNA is TGCGCCAGCAGGCCTGGGACAGAAAGGGAGCTGTTTTTT.

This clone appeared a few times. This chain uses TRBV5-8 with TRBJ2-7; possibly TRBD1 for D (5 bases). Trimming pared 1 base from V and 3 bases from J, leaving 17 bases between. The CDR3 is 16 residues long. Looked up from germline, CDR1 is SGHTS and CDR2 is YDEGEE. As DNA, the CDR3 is TGTGCCAGCAGCTTGTGGCCCCAGGGCACCGGCTACGAGCAGTACTTC. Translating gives CASSLWPQGTGYEQYF.

The CDR3 protein is CASSVGTGNSGNTIYF. The CDR3 coding sequence is TGTGCCAGCAGCGTAGGGACAGGGAACTCTGGAAACACCATATATTTT. The rearrangement uses TRBV9 and TRBJ1-3, with 8 bases lining up with TRBD1. The V gene's germline CDR1 is SGDLS and CDR2 YYNGEE. The V and J ends lost 0 bases and 0 bases, in that order; junction bases with no gene match: 2. This CDR3 is 16 amino acids long.

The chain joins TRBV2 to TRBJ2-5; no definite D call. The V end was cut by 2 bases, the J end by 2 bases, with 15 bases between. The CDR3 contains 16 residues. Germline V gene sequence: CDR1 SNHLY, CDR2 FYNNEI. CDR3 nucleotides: TGTGCCAGCAGTGAACTCGGTTCAAACTTACAAGAGACCCAGTACTTC. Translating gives CASSELGSNLQETQYF. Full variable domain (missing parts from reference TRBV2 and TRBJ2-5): EPEVTQTPSHQVTQMGQEVILRCVPISNHLYFYWYRQILGQKVEFLVSFYNNEISEKSEIFDDQFSVERPDGSNFTLKIRSTKLEDSAMYFCASSELGSNLQETQYFGPGTRLLVL.

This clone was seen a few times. The CDR3 loop is CASRAQDRGFNIQYF. CDR3 DNA sequence: TGTGCCAGCAGAGCCCAGGACAGGGGATTTAACATTCAGTACTTC. The chain employs TRBV6-5 and TRBJ2-4, with 9 bases aligning to TRBD1. Germline loops: CDR1 MNHEY, CDR2 SVGAGI. V shed 6 bases, J shed 7 bases, and the junction held 10 bases outside the gene matches. The CDR3 spans 15 residues.

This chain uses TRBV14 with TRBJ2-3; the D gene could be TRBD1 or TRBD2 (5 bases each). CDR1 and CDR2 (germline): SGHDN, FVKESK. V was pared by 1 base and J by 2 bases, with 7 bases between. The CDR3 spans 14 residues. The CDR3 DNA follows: TGTGCCAGCAGCCAAGCCGGGACCACAGATACGCAGTATTTT. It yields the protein CASSQAGTTDTQYF. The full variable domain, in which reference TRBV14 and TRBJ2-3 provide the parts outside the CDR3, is EAGVTQFPSHSVIEKGQTVTLRCDPISGHDNLYWYRRVMGKEIKFLLHFVKESKQDESGMPNNRFLAERTGGTYSTLKVQPAELEDSGVYFCASSQAGTTDTQYFGPGTRLTVL.

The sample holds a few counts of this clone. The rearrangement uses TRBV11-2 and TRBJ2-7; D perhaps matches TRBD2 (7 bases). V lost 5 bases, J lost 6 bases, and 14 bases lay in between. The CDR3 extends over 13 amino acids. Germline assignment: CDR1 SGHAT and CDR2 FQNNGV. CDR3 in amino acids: CASSRDRGAEQYF. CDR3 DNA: TGTGCCAGCAGCAGGGACCGGGGGGCCGAGCAGTACTTC.

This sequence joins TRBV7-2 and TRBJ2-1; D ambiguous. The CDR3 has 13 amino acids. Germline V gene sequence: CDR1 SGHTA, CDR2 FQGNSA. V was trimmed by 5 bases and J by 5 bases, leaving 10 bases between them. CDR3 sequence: CASSEYRNNEQFF. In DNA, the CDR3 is TGTGCCAGCAGCGAGTACCGGAACAATGAGCAGTTCTTC.

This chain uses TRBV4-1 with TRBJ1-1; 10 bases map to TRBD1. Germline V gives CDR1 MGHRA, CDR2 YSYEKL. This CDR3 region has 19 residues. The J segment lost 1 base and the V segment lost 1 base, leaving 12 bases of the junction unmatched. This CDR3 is CASSQVRFGDRGRNTEAFF. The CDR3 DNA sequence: TGCGCCAGCAGCCAAGTCCGTTTTGGGGACAGGGGTAGGAACACTGAAGCTTTCTTT.

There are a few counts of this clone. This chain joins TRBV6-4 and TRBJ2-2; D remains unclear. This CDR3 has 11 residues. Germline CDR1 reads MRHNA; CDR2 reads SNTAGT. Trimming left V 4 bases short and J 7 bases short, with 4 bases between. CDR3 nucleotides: TGTGCCAGCAGTGGAGGCGGGGAGCTGTTTTTT. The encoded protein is CASSGGGELFF.

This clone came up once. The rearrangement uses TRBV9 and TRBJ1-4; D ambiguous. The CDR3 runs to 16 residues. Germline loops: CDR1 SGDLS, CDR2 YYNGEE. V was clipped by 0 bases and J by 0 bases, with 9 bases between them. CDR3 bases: TGTGCCAGCAGCGTAGACGTTCATGCAACTAATGAAAAACTGTTTTTT. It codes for CASSVDVHATNEKLFF. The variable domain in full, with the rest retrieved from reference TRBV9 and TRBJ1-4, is DSGVTQTPKHLITATGQRVTLRCSPRSGDLSVYWYQQSLDQGLQFLIQYYNGEERAKGNILERFSAQQFPDLHSELNLSSLELGDSALYFCASSVDVHATNEKLFFGSGTQLSVL.

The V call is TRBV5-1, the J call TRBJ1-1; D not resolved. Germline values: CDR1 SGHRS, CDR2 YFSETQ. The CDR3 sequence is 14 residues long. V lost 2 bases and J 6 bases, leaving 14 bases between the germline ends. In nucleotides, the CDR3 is TGCGCCAGCAGCTTTGGACTGGAGAGCTCTGAAGCTTTCTTT. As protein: CASSFGLESSEAFF.

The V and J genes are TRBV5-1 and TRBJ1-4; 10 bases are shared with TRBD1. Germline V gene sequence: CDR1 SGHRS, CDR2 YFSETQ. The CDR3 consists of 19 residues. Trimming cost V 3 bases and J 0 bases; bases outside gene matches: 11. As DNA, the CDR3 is TGCGCCAGCAGCTCGAACCCGGGACAGGGGACGGCAACTAATGAAAAACTGTTTTTT. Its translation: CASSSNPGQGTATNEKLFF.

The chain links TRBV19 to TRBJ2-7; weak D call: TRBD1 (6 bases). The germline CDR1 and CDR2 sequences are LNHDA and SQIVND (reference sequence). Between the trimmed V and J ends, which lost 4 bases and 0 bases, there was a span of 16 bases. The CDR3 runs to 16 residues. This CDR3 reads CASSSLTGKSSYEQYF. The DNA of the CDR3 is TGTGCCAGTAGTAGTTTAACAGGGAAAAGCTCCTACGAGCAGTACTTC.